This T cell receptor beta chain stems from a study of graft-versus-host responses after intestinal transplantation. Some clones are missing from TCRdb's copy, which holds only in-frame ones; the method was immunoSEQ multiplex PCR. The profile covers roughly 40,000 clones, with roughly 89% appearing a single time and 7.1% taken by the ten largest. Concerning this clone itself: No antigen is known for it.

Notes on the study in general: The presence of high graft-versus-host to host-versus-graft clonal ratios in allografts characterized patients with graft-donor T cell macrochimerism.

The CDR3 has 13 amino acids. Deletions cut 7 bases from V and 2 bases from J, with 12 bases between. CDR1 is SNHLY and CDR2 is FYNNEI in the germline V gene. The TCR sequence derives from a human patient who received an intestinal transplant, so some T cells may come from the graft donor. The sample here was PBMCs, taken approximately 270 days after transplant. The V call is TRBV2, the J call TRBJ2-7, with D maybe TRBD2 (6 bases). Written as DNA, the CDR3 is TGTGCCAGCATTGGGGGGTCCACCTACGAGCAGTACTTC. It specifies CASIGGSTYEQYF.